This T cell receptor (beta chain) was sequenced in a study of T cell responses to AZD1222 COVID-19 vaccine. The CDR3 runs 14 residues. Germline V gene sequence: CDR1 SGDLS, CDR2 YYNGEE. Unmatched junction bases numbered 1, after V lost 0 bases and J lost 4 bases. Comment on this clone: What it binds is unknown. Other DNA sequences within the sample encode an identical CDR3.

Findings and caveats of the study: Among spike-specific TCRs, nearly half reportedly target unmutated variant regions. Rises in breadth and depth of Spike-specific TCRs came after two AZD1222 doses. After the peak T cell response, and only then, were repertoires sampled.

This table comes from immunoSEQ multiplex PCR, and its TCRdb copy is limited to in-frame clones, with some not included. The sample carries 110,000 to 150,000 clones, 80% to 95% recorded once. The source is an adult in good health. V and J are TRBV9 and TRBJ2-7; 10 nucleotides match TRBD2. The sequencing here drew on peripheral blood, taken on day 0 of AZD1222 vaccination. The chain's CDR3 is CASSVGTSGYEQYF. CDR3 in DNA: TGTGCCAGCAGCGTAGGGACTAGCGGATACGAGCAGTACTTC.